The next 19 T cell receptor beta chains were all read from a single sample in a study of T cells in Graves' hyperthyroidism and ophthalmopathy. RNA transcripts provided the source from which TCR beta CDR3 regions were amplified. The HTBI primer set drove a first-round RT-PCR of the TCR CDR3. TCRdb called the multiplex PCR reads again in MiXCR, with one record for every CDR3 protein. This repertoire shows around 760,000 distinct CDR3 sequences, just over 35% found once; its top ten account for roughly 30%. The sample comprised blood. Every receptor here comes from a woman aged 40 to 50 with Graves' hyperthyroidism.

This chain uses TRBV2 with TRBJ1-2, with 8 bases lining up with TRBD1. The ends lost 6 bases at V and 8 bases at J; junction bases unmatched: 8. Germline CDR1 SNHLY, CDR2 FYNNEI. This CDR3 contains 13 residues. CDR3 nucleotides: TGTGCCAGCAGGATCCCAGGGACAGGCGGCTACACCTTC. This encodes CASRIPGTGGYTF.

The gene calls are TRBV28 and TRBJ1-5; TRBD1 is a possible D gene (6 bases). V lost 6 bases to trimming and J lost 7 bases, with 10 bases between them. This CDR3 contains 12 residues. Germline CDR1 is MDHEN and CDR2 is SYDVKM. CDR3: CASRRQDQPQHF. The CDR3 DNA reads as TGTGCCAGCAGAAGACAGGACCAGCCCCAGCATTTT.

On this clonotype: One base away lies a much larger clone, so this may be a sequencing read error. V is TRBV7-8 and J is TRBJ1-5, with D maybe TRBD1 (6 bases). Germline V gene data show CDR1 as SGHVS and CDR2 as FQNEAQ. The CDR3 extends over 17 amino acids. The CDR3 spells CASSLATGTPSNRPQHF. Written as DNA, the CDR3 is TGTGCCAGCAGCTTAGCTACCGGGACACCTAGCAATCGGCCCCAGCATTTT.

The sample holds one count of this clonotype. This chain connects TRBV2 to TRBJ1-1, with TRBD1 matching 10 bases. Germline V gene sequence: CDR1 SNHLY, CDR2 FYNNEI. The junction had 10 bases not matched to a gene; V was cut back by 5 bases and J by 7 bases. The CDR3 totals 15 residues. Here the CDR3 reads CASSTLGQGIVEAFF. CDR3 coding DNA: TGTGCCAGCAGTACACTGGGACAGGGGATTGTTGAAGCTTTCTTT. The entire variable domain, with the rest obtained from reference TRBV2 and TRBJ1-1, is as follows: EPEVTQTPSHQVTQMGQEVILRCVPISNHLYFYWYRQILGQKVEFLVSFYNNEISEKSEIFDDQFSVERPDGSNFTLKIRSTKLEDSAMYFCASSTLGQGIVEAFFGQGTRLTVV.

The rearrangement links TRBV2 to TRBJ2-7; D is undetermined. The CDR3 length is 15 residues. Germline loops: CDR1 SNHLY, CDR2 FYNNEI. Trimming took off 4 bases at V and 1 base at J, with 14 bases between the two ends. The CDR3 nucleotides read TGTGCCAGCAGTGCTACAATGGGTGGATCCTACGAGCAGTACTTC. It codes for CASSATMGGSYEQYF.

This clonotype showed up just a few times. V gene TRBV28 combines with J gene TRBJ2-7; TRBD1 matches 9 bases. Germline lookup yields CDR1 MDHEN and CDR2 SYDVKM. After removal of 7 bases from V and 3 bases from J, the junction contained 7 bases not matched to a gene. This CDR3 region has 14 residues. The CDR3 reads CASTGTGIIYEQYF. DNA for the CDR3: TGTGCCAGCACTGGGACAGGGATCATCTACGAGCAGTACTTC. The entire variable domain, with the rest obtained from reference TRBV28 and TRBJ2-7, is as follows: DVKVTQSSRYLVKRTGEKVFLECVQDMDHENMFWYRQDPGLGLRLIYFSYDVKMKEKGDIPEGYSVSREKKERFSLILESASTNQTSMYLCASTGTGIIYEQYFGPGTRLTVT.

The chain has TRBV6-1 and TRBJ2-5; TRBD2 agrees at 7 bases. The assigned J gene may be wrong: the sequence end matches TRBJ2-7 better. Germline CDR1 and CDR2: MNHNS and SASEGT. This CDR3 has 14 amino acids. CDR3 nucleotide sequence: TGTGCCAGCAGTGAATGGCGGGGGTCCTACGAGCAGTACTTC. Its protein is CASSEWRGSYEQYF.

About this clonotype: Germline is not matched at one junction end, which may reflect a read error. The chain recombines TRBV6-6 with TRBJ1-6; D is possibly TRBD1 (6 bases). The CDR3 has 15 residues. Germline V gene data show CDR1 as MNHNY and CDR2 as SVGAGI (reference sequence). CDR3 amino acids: CASSDSGGYNSPLHF. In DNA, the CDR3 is TGTGCCAGCAGTGACTCGGGGGGCTATAATTCGCCCCTCCACTTT.

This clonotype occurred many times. CDR3 in DNA: TGCAGCGTTCAGGGGTCTAGCTCCTACGAGCAGTACTTC. This encodes CSVQGSSSYEQYF. The chain employs TRBV29-1 and TRBJ2-7, with a weak D call TRBD1 (6 bases). CDR1 and CDR2 (germline): SQVTM, ANQGSEA. The CDR3 covers 13 residues. Between the trimmed V and J ends, which lost 5 bases and 0 bases, there was a span of 11 bases.

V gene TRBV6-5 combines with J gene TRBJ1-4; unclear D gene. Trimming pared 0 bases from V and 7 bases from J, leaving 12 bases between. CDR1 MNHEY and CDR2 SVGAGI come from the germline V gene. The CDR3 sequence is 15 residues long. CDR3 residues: CASSYSQVSPEKLFF. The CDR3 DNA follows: TGTGCCAGCAGTTACTCGCAGGTGTCCCCTGAAAAACTGTTTTTT.

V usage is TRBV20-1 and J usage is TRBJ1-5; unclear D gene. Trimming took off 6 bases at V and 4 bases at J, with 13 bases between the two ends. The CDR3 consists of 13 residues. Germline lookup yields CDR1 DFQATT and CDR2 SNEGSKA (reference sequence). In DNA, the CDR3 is TGCAGTGCCACTAGGACCGTGAATCAGCCCCAGCATTTT. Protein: CSATRTVNQPQHF.

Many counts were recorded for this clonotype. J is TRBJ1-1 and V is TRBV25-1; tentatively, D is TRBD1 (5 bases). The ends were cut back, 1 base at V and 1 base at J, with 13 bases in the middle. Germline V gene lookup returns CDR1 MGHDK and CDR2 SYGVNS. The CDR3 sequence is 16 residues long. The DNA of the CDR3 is TGTGCCAGCAGTGAATCTGTCGCAGGGTGGAACACTGAAGCTTTCTTT. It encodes CASSESVAGWNTEAFF. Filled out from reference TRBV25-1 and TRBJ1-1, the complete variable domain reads EADIYQTPRYLVIGTGKKITLECSQTMGHDKMYWYQQDPGMELHLIHYSYGVNSTEKGDLSSESTVSRIRTEHFPLTLESARPSHTSQYLCASSESVAGWNTEAFFGQGTRLTVV.

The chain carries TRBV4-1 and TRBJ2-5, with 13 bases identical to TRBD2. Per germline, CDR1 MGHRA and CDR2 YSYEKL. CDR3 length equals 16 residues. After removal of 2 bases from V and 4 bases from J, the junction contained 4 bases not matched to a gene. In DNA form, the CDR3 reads TGCGCCAGCAGCCAATGGACTAGCGGGAGTGGAGAGACCCAGTACTTC. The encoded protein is CASSQWTSGSGETQYF.

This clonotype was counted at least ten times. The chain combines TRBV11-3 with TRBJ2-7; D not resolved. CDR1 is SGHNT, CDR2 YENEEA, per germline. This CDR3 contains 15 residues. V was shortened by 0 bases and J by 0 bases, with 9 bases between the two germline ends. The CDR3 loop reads CASSLEWVNSYEQYF. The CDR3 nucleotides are TGTGCCAGCAGCTTAGAATGGGTCAACTCCTACGAGCAGTACTTC. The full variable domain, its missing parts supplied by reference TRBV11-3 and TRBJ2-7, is EAGVVQSPRYKIIEKKQPVAFWCNPISGHNTLYWYLQNLGQGPELLIRYENEEAVDDSQLPKDRFSAERLKGVDSTLKIQPAELGDSAVYLCASSLEWVNSYEQYFGPGTRLTVT.

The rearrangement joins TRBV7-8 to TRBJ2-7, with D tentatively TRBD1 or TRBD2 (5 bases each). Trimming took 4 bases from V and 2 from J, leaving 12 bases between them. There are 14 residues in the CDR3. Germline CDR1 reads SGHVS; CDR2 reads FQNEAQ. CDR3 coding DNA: TGTGCCAGCAGCTCCGGGACCTCAACCTACGAGCAGTACTTC. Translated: CASSSGTSTYEQYF.

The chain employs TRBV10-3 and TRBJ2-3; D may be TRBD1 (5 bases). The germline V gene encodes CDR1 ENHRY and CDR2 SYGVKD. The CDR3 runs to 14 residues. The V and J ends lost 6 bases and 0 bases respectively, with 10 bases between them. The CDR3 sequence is CAISQGSSTDTQYF. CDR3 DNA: TGTGCCATCAGCCAGGGTTCTAGCACAGATACGCAGTATTTT.

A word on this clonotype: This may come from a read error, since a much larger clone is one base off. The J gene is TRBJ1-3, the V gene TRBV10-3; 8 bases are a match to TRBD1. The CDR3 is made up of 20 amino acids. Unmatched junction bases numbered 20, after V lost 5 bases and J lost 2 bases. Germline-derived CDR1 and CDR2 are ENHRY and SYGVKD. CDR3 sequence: CAISKRNHFPGQDAGNTIYF. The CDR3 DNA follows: TGTGCCATCAGTAAAAGGAATCATTTCCCGGGACAGGACGCTGGAAACACCATATATTTT.

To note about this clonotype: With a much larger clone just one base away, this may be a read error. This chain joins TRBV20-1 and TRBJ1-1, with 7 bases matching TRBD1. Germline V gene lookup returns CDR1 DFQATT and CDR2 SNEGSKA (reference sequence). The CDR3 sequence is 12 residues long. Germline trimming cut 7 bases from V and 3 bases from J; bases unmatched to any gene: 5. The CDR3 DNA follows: TGCAGTGGTAACCAGGGGGACACTGAAGCTTTCTTT. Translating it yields CSGNQGDTEAFF.

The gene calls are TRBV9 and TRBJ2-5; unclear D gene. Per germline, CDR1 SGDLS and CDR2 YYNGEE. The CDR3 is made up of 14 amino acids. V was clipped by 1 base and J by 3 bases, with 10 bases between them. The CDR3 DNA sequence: TGTGCCAGCAGCGTATACTACAAAGAAGAGACCCAGTACTTC. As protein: CASSVYYKEETQYF.